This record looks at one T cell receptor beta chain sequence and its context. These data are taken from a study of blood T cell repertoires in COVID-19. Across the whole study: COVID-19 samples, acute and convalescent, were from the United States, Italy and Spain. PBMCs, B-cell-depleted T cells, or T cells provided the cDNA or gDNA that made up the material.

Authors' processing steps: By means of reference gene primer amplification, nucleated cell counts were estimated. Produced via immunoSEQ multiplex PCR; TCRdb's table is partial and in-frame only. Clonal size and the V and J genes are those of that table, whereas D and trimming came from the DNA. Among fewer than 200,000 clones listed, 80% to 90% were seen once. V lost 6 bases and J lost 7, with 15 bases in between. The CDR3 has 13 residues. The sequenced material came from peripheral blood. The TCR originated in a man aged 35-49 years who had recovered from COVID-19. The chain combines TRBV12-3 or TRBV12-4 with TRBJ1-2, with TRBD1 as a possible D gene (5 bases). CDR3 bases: TGTGCCAGCAGCCTGGTGATAGGGGCTGGCTACACCTTC. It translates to CASSLVIGAGYTF.